Listed below are T cell receptor beta chains from one sample, sequenced in a study of blood T cell repertoires in COVID-19. Using immunoSEQ multiplex PCR, the repertoire was profiled, and TCRdb retains in-frame clones only, with some absent. The data show 450,000 or so clones, 90% seen once. Sequencing was performed on PBMCs or T cells enriched from blood (not recorded which). These receptors all come from a man aged 18-30 years who had recovered from COVID-19. Each CDR3 is given with its conserved first and last residue. The D gene is left open where the match is weak. Rows may omit the clone size; those that give it use once, few, many or a size class.

J: TRBJ1-5
size: -
D: -
V: TRBV28
CDR3: CASSFPGSNQPQHF
DNA: TGTGCCAGCAGTTTCCCCGGGTCCAATCAGCCCCAGCATTTT

J: TRBJ1-5
size: -
D: TRBD1
V: TRBV24-1
CDR3: CATSAGTGDNQPQHF
DNA: TGTGCCACCAGTGCCGGGACAGGGGACAATCAGCCCCAGCATTTT

J: TRBJ2-2
size: -
D: -
V: TRBV6-4
CDR3: CASSRETGTGELFF
DNA: TGTGCCAGCAGTCGGGAGACTGGTACCGGGGAGCTGTTTTTT

J: TRBJ1-1
size: -
D: -
V: TRBV7-3
CDR3: CASSVQGRDTEAFF
DNA: TGTGCCAGCAGCGTACAGGGTAGAGACACTGAAGCTTTCTTT

J: TRBJ1-2
size: -
D: -
V: TRBV5-1
CDR3: CASSRGEGYYGYTF
DNA: TGCGCCAGCAGTCGCGGGGAGGGGTACTATGGCTACACCTTC

J: TRBJ1-2
size: once
D: -
V: TRBV3-1/TRBV3-2
CDR3: CASRKRGSFGYTF
DNA: TGTGCCAGCAGAAAAAGGGGGAGTTTTGGCTACACCTTC

J: TRBJ2-5
size: -
D: -
V: TRBV28
CDR3: CASSLGKGRRETQYF
DNA: TGTGCCAGCAGTTTGGGTAAAGGTAGGAGGGAGACCCAGTACTTC

J: TRBJ2-1
size: -
D: TRBD2
V: TRBV27
CDR3: CASSKTSGYNEQFF
DNA: TGTGCCAGCAGTAAGACTAGCGGTTACAATGAGCAGTTCTTC

J: TRBJ1-4
size: -
D: TRBD1
V: TRBV7-2
CDR3: CASSLFHGDRARGREKLFF
DNA: TGTGCCAGCAGCTTATTTCACGGGGACAGGGCGCGAGGAAGGGAAAAACTGTTTTTT

J: TRBJ1-5
size: -
D: TRBD1
V: TRBV19
CDR3: CASSGTGHSNQPQHF
DNA: TGTGCCAGTAGTGGGACAGGCCATAGCAATCAGCCCCAGCATTTT

J: TRBJ2-5
size: -
D: TRBD2
V: TRBV7-6
CDR3: CASSLVRAGVLETQYF
DNA: TGTGCCAGCAGCTTAGTCCGAGCGGGAGTGCTGGAGACCCAGTACTTC

J: TRBJ2-7
size: -
D: TRBD2
V: TRBV28
CDR3: CASSTPGLAGYEQYF
DNA: TGTGCCAGCAGTACGCCGGGACTAGCGGGTTATGAGCAGTACTTC

J: TRBJ2-1
size: -
D: -
V: TRBV3-1/TRBV3-2
CDR3: CASRESGLYNEQFF
DNA: TGTGCCAGCAGGGAGAGCGGTTTGTACAATGAGCAGTTCTTC

J: TRBJ1-2
size: -
D: -
V: TRBV7-9
CDR3: CASSFLGSYGYTF
DNA: TGTGCCAGCAGCTTCCTAGGATCCTATGGCTACACCTTC

J: TRBJ1-1
size: -
D: -
V: TRBV12-5
CDR3: CASGLVKGDTEAFF
DNA: TGTGCTAGTGGTTTGGTAAAAGGGGACACTGAAGCTTTCTTT

J: TRBJ1-2
size: once
D: -
V: TRBV5-6
CDR3: CASNRVSGYTF
DNA: TGTGCCAGCAACAGGGTGAGTGGCTACACCTTC

J: TRBJ2-5
size: -
D: TRBD1
V: TRBV27
CDR3: CASSRTRDRGETQYF
DNA: TGTGCCAGCAGTCGGACCCGGGACAGGGGAGAGACCCAGTACTTC

J: TRBJ2-1
size: -
D: TRBD2
V: TRBV7-2
CDR3: CASGLAGGYNEQFF
DNA: TGTGCCAGCGGATTAGCGGGGGGTTACAATGAGCAGTTCTTC

J: TRBJ1-2
size: few
D: -
V: TRBV11-2
CDR3: CASSLDGEQRSNYGYTF
DNA: TGTGCCAGCAGCTTAGACGGGGAACAACGCTCTAACTATGGCTACACCTTC

J: TRBJ2-2
size: -
D: TRBD2
V: TRBV9
CDR3: CASSVGGRVTGELFF
DNA: TGTGCCAGCAGCGTAGGCGGGAGGGTCACCGGGGAGCTGTTTTTT

J: TRBJ2-2
size: -
D: -
V: TRBV9
CDR3: CASSLTSLNTGELFF
DNA: TGTGCCAGCAGCTTAACTAGCTTGAACACCGGGGAGCTGTTTTTT

J: TRBJ1-5
size: -
D: -
V: TRBV23-1
CDR3: CPGGTIGNQPQHF
DNA: TGCCCCGGCGGGACTATTGGCAATCAGCCCCAGCATTTT

J: TRBJ1-5
size: -
D: TRBD1
V: TRBV10-3
CDR3: CAIRGTASQPQHF
DNA: TGTGCCATCAGAGGGACAGCGAGTCAGCCCCAGCATTTT

J: TRBJ2-7
size: -
D: -
V: TRBV27
CDR3: CASSSRVHEQYF
DNA: TGTGCCAGCAGTTCCAGGGTCCACGAGCAGTACTTC

J: TRBJ1-1
size: -
D: TRBD1
V: TRBV27
CDR3: CASSLDRDNTEAFF
DNA: TGTGCCAGCAGCCTAGACAGGGATAACACTGAAGCTTTCTTT

J: TRBJ2-3
size: -
D: -
V: TRBV4-1
CDR3: CASSQGRAEDTQYF
DNA: TGCGCCAGCAGCCAAGGCCGAGCGGAAGATACGCAGTATTTT

J: TRBJ1-5
size: -
D: -
V: TRBV19
CDR3: CASSIQGGQPQHF
DNA: TGTGCCAGTAGTATTCAGGGAGGTCAGCCCCAGCATTTT

J: TRBJ2-1
size: -
D: TRBD2
V: TRBV18
CDR3: CASSPTLAGGTNEQFF
DNA: TGTGCCAGCTCTCCCACCTTAGCGGGGGGAACCAATGAGCAGTTCTTC

J: TRBJ2-1
size: -
D: -
V: TRBV20-1
CDR3: CSASTSSEQFF
DNA: TGCAGTGCCAGTACTAGTTCTGAGCAGTTCTTC

J: TRBJ1-2
size: -
D: -
V: TRBV6-5
CDR3: CASSYSSSYGYTF
DNA: TGTGCCAGCAGTTACTCGAGTAGCTATGGCTACACCTTC

J: TRBJ2-7
size: -
D: TRBD2
V: TRBV7-9
CDR3: CASSLTSGNEQYF
DNA: TGTGCCAGCAGCTTAACTAGCGGGAACGAGCAGTACTTC

J: TRBJ2-7
size: -
D: -
V: TRBV7-8
CDR3: CASSYQRDIFYEQYF
DNA: TGTGCCAGCAGCTATCAAAGGGACATTTTCTACGAGCAGTACTTC

J: TRBJ1-1
size: -
D: -
V: TRBV5-1
CDR3: CASSLDGSTEAFF
DNA: TGCGCCAGCAGCTTGGACGGGAGCACTGAAGCTTTCTTT

J: TRBJ2-5
size: -
D: TRBD2
V: TRBV5-1
CDR3: CASSLDGLAIETQYF
DNA: TGCGCCAGCAGCTTGGACGGACTAGCGATTGAGACCCAGTACTTC

J: TRBJ1-1
size: once
D: -
V: TRBV4-1
CDR3: CASSQEQDAEAFF
DNA: TGCGCCAGCAGCCAAGAACAGGACGCTGAAGCTTTCTTT

J: TRBJ1-4
size: -
D: -
V: TRBV24-1
CDR3: CATSDSVDEKLFF
DNA: TGTGCCACCAGTGATTCTGTCGATGAAAAACTGTTTTTT

J: TRBJ1-5
size: -
D: -
V: TRBV7-3
CDR3: CASSSSQGQPQHF
DNA: TGTGCCAGCAGCTCCTCACAGGGCCAGCCCCAGCATTTT

J: TRBJ2-7
size: once
D: -
V: TRBV5-1
CDR3: CASSPSQTRTPYEQYF
DNA: TGCGCCAGCAGCCCCTCCCAGACCAGGACACCATACGAGCAGTACTTC

J: TRBJ1-2
size: -
D: -
V: TRBV19
CDR3: CASSVLGPFYGYTF
DNA: TGTGCCAGTAGTGTGCTGGGCCCTTTCTATGGCTACACCTTC

J: TRBJ1-2
size: -
D: -
V: TRBV27
CDR3: CASSKNPVNYGYTF
DNA: TGTGCCAGCAGTAAGAATCCGGTTAACTATGGCTACACCTTC

J: TRBJ2-3
size: -
D: -
V: TRBV5-1
CDR3: CASSLDSDTQYF
DNA: TGCGCCAGCAGCTTGGACAGCGATACGCAGTATTTT

J: TRBJ1-2
size: -
D: -
V: TRBV7-2
CDR3: CASSFYRLGGYTF
DNA: TGTGCCAGCAGCTTTTACAGGCTGGGAGGCTACACCTTC

J: TRBJ1-5
size: -
D: -
V: TRBV11-1
CDR3: CASSQHRDQPQHF
DNA: TGTGCCAGCAGCCAGCACCGGGATCAGCCCCAGCATTTT

J: TRBJ2-2
size: -
D: TRBD2
V: TRBV27
CDR3: CASSYLGLAGGSGELFF
DNA: TGTGCCAGCAGTTACTTGGGACTAGCGGGAGGTAGCGGGGAGCTGTTTTTT

J: TRBJ2-1
size: few
D: -
V: TRBV4-1
CDR3: CASSQDLSSYNEQFF
DNA: TGCGCCAGCAGCCAAGACTTGAGCTCCTACAATGAGCAGTTCTTC

J: TRBJ1-3
size: -
D: -
V: TRBV5-1
CDR3: CASSLSGSGNTIYF
DNA: TGCGCCAGCAGCTTGTCGGGGTCTGGAAACACCATATATTTT

J: TRBJ2-2
size: -
D: -
V: TRBV28
CDR3: CASSLVGLLGVANTGELFF
DNA: TGTGCCAGCAGTTTGGTAGGGTTACTGGGAGTTGCTAACACCGGGGAGCTGTTTTTT

J: TRBJ1-4
size: -
D: TRBD1
V: TRBV27
CDR3: CASSQRSQGGKLFF
DNA: TGTGCCAGCAGTCAACGATCCCAGGGGGGAAAACTGTTTTTT

J: TRBJ1-2
size: -
D: TRBD1
V: TRBV6-5
CDR3: CASRIGTGGGYTF
DNA: TGTGCCAGCAGGATCGGGACAGGAGGTGGCTACACCTTC